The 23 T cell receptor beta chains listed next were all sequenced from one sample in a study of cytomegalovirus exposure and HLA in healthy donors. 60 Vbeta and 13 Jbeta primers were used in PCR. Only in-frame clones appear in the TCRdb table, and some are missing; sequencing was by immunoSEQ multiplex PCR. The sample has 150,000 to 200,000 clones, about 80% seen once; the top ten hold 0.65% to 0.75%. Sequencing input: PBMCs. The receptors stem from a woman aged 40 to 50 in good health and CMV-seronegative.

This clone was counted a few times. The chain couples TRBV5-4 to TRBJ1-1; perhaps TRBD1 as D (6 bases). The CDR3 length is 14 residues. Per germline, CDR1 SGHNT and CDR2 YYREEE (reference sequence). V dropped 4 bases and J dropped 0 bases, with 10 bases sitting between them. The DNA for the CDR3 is TGTGCCAGCAGCACTGACAGGCTGAACACTGAAGCTTTCTTT. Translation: CASSTDRLNTEAFF. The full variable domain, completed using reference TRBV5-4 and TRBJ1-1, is ETGVTQSPTHLIKTRGQQVTLRCSSQSGHNTVSWYQQALGQGPQFIFQYYREEENGRGNFPPRFSGLQFPNYSSELNVNALELDDSALYLCASSTDRLNTEAFFGQGTRLTVV.

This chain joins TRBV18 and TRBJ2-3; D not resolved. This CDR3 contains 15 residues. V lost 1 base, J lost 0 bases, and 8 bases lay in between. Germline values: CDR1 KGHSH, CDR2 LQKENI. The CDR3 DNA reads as TGTGCCAGCTCACCACGCACGACTAGCACAGATACGCAGTATTTT. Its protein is CASSPRTTSTDTQYF.

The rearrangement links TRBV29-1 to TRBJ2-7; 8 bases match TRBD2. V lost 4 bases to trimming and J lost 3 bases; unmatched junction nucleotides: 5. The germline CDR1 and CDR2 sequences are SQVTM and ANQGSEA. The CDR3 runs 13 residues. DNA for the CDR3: TGCAGCGTTGTGGTAGCGGGGAACTACGAGCAGTACTTC. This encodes CSVVVAGNYEQYF.

The chain's CDR3 is CASSIWSGRGVNEQFF. The CDR3 DNA reads as TGTGCCAGTAGTATCTGGAGCGGGAGGGGGGTGAATGAGCAGTTCTTC. This chain connects TRBV19 to TRBJ2-1; 10 bases are a match to TRBD2. With 3 bases clipped from V and 7 bases from J, the junction kept 9 bases outside the gene matches. The CDR3 length is 16 residues. The V gene's germline CDR1 is LNHDA and CDR2 SQIVND (reference sequence).

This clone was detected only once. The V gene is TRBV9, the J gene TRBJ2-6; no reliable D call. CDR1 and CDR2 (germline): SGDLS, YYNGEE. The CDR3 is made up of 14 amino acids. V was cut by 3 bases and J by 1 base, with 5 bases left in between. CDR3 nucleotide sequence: TGTGCCAGCAGCGATGCGTCTGGGGCCAACGTCCTGACTTTC. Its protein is CASSDASGANVLTF.

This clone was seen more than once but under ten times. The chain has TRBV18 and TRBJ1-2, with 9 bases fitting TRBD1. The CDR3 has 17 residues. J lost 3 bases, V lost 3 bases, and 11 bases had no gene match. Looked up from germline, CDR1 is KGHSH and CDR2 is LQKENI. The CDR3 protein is CASSPPGQGRGYYGYTF. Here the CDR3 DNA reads TGTGCCAGCTCACCCCCAGGACAGGGGCGAGGGTACTATGGCTACACCTTC.

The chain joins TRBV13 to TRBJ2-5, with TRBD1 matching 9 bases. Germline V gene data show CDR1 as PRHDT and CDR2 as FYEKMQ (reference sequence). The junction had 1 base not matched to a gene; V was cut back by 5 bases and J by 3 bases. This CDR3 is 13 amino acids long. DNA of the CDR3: TGTGCCAGCAGCGACAGGGGGAAAGAGACCCAGTACTTC. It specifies CASSDRGKETQYF. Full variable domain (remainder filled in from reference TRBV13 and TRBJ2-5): AAGVIQSPRHLIKEKRETATLKCYPIPRHDTVYWYQQGPGQDPQFLISFYEKMQSDKGSIPDRFSAQQFSDYHSELNMSSLELGDSALYFCASSDRGKETQYFGPGTRLLVL.

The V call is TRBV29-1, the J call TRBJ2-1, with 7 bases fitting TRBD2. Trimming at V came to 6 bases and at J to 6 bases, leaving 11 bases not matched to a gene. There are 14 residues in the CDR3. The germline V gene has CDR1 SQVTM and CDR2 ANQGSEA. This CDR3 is CSVPKAGLVNEQFF. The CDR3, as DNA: TGCAGCGTCCCCAAAGCTGGACTAGTCAATGAGCAGTTCTTC.

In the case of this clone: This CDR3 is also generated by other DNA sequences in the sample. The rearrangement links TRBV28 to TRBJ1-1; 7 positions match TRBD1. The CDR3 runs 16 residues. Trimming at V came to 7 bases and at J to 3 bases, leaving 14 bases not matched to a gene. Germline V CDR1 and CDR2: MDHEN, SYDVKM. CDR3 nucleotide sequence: TGTGCCAGCATCAGGCTACAGGGGCTCGGGGACACTGAAGCTTTCTTT. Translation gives CASIRLQGLGDTEAFF.

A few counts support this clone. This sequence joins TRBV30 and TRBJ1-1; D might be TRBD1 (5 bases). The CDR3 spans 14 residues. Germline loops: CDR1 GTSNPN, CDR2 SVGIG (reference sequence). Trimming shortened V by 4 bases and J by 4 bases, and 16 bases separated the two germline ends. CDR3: CAWTGGFWATEAFF. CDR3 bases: TGTGCCTGGACGGGGGGTTTTTGGGCCACTGAAGCTTTCTTT.

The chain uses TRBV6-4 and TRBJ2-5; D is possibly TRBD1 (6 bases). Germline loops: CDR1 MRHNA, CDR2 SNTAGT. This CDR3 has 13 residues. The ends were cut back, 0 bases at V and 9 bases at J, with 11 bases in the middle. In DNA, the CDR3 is TGTGCCAGCAGTGACTCTGGGGGCCGCCCCCAGTACTTC. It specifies CASSDSGGRPQYF.

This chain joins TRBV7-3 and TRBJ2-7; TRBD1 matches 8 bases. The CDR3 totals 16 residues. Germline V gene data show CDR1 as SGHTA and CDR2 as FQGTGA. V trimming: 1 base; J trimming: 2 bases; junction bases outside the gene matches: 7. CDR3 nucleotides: TGTGCCAGCAGCTTAAGGGGCGGGACAGGCCCCTACGAGCAGTACTTC. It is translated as CASSLRGGTGPYEQYF.

CDR3 region: CASSPIGGGPTSYEQYF. CDR3 nucleotide sequence: TGTGCCAGCAGCCCCATTGGGGGGGGCCCCACCTCCTACGAGCAGTACTTC. The chain is built from TRBV27 and TRBJ2-7, with D maybe TRBD2 (7 bases). The CDR3 extends over 17 amino acids. Trimming shortened V by 6 bases and J by 0 bases, and 21 bases separated the two germline ends. Germline V gene lookup returns CDR1 MNHEY and CDR2 SMNVEV (reference sequence).

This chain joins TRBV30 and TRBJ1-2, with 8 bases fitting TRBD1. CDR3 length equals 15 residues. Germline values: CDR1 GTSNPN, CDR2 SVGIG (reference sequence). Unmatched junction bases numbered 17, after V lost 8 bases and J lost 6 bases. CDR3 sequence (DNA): TGTGCCGGGCTCCTCAGGGGGCACGGACCGAATGGCTACACCTTC. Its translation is CAGLLRGHGPNGYTF.

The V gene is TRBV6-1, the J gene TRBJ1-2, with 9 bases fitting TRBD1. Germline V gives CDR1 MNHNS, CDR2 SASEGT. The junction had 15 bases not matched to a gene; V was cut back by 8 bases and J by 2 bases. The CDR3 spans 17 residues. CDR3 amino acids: CASGGPNRGQGNYGYTF. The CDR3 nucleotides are TGTGCCAGCGGTGGCCCGAACAGGGGGCAAGGGAACTATGGCTACACCTTC.

CDR3: CASSTELAETDTQYF. The DNA for the CDR3 is TGTGCCAGCAGCACCGAACTAGCGGAGACAGATACGCAGTATTTT. The chain employs TRBV6-1 and TRBJ2-3; TRBD2 aligns across 8 bases. The CDR3 covers 15 residues. Per the germline V gene, CDR1 is MNHNS and CDR2 is SASEGT. V lost 6 bases, J lost 3 bases, and 8 bases stayed unmatched.

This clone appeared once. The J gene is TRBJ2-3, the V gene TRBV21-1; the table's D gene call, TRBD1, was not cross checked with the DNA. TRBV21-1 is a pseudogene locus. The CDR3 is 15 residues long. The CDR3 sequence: CASSKVGAGVDTQYF. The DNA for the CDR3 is TGTGCCAGCAGCAAAGTTGGGGCCGGAGTGGATACGCAGTATTTT.

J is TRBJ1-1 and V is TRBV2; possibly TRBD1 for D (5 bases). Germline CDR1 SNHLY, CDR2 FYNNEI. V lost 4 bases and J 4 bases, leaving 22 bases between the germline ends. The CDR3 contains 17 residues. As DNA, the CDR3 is TGTGCCAGCAGTGGAGATCGGTTGGCAGGGAGGCGCACTGAAGCTTTCTTT. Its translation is CASSGDRLAGRRTEAFF.

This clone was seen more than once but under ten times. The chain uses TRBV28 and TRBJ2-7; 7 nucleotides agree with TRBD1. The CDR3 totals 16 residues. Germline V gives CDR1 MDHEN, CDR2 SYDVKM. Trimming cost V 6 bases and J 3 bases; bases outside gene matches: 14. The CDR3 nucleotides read TGTGCCAGCAGCCCTACTAAGGGGGCAGGGAGCTACGAGCAGTACTTC. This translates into CASSPTKGAGSYEQYF.

The CDR3 bases are TGTGCCAGCTCAAAGGATCGGGGTAACAATGAGCAGTTCTTC. It specifies CASSKDRGNNEQFF. This chain connects TRBV18 to TRBJ2-1; the D gene is possibly TRBD2 (5 bases). The V and J ends lost 5 bases and 5 bases respectively, with 13 bases between them. The CDR3 sequence is 14 residues long. Germline V gene data show CDR1 as KGHSH and CDR2 as LQKENI.

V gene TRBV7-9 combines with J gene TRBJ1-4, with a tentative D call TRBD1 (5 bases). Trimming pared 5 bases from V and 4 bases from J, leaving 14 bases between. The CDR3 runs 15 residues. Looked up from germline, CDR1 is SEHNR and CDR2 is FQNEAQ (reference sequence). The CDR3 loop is CASSPARGSNEKLFF. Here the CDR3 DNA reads TGTGCCAGCAGCCCCGCCCGGGGGAGTAATGAAAAACTGTTTTTT.

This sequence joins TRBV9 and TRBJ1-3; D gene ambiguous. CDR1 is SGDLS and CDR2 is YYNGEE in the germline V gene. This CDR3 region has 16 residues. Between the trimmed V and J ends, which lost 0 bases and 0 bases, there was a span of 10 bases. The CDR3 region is CASSVEQALSGNTIYF. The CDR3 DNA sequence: TGTGCCAGCAGCGTAGAGCAGGCCCTCTCTGGAAACACCATATATTTT.

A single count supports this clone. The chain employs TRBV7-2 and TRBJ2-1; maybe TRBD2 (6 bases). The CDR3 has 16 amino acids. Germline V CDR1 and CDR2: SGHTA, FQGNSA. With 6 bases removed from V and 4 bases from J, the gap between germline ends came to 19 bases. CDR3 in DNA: TGTGCCAGCAGGGTTATGGGGGGTCCGCGGTACAATGAGCAGTTCTTC. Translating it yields CASRVMGGPRYNEQFF. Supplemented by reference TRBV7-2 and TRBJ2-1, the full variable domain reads GAGVSQSPSNKVTEKGKDVELRCDPISGHTALYWYRQSLGQGLEFLIYFQGNSAPDKSGLPSDRFSAERTGGSVSTLTIQRTQQEDSAVYLCASRVMGGPRYNEQFFGPGTRLTVL.